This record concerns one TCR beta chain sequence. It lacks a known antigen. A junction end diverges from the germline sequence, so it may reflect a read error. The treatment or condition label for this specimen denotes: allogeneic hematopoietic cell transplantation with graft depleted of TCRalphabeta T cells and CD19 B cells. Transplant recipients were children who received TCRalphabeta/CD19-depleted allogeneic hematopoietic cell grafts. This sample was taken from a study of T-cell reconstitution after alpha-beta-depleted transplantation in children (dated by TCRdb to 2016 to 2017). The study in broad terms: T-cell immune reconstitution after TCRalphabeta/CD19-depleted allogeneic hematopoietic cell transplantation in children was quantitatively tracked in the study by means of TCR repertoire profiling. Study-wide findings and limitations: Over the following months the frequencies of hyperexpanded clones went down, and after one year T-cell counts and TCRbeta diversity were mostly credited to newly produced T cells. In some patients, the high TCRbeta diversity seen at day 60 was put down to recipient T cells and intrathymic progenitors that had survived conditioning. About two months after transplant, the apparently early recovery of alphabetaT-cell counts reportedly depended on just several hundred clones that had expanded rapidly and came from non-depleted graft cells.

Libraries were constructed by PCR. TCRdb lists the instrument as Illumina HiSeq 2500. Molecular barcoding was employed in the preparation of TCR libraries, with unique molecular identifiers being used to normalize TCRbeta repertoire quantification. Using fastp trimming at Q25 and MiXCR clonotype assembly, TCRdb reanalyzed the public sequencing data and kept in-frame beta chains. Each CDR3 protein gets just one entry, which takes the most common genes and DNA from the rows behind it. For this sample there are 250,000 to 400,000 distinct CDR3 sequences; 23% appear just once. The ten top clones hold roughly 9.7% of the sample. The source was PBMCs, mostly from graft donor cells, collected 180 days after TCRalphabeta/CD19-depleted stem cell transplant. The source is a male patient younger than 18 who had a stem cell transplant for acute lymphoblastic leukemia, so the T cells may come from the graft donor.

The DNA sequence follows: TGTGCCAGTAGGCGGACTAGCGGGTCCTACGAGCAGCACTTC. It codes for CASRRTSGSYEQHF. The chain employs TRBV19 and TRBJ2-7; 11 bases in the middle match TRBD2. CDR1 and CDR2 (LNHDA, SQIVND) derive from the germline V gene (reference sequence). The CDR3 measures 14 amino acids from cysteine to phenylalanine. The retained sequence is limited to the CDR3, 42 bases, with the frame set at the first base.